This T cell receptor (beta chain) appears in the sequencing data of a study of T cells in Graves' hyperthyroidism and ophthalmopathy. Per germline, CDR1 LGHDT and CDR2 YNNKEL (reference sequence). The CDR3 runs to 13 residues. V shed 4 bases, J shed 4 bases, and the junction held 3 bases outside the gene matches. What was amplified from RNA transcripts were TCR beta CDR3 regions. First-round RT-PCR with HTBI primers amplified the TCR CDR3 region. TCRdb itself ran the multiplex PCR reads through MiXCR, one entry per CDR3 protein. The data hold some 600,000 distinct CDR3 sequences, with approximately 15% observed a single time. This clonotype was detected many times.

Specimen: blood. V usage is TRBV3-1 and J usage is TRBJ1-2; TRBD1 aligns across 7 bases. The receptor's source is a woman in her 30s with Graves' hyperthyroidism that later progressed to Graves' ophthalmopathy. CDR3 protein: CASSLGQFYGYTF. The CDR3 DNA sequence: TGTGCCAGCAGCCTGGGACAGTTCTATGGCTACACCTTC. The complete variable domain, with remaining parts taken from reference TRBV3-1 and TRBJ1-2, reads DTAVSQTPKYLVTQMGNDKSIKCEQNLGHDTMYWYKQDSKKFLKIMFSYNNKELIINETVPNRFSPKSPDKAHLNLHINSLELGDSAVYFCASSLGQFYGYTFGSGTRLTVV.